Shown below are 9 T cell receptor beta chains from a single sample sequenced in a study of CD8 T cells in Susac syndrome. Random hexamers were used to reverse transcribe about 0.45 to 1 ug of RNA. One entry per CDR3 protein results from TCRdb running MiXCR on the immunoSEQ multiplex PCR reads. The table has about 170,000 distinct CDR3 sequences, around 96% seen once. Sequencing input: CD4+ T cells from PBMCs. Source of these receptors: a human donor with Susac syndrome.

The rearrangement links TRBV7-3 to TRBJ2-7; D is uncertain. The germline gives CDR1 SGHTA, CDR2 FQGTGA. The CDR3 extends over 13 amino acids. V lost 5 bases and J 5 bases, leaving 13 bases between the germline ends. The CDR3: CASSPSGSHEQYF. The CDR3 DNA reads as TGTGCCAGCAGCCCTTCAGGAAGTCACGAGCAGTACTTC.

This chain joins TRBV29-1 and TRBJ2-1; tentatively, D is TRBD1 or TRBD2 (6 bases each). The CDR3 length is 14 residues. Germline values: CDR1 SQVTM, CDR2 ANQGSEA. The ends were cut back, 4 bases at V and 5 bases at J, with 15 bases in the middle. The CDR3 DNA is TGCAGCGTTGTAAGGGGGGAGACACACAATGAGCAGTTCTTC. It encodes CSVVRGETHNEQFF.

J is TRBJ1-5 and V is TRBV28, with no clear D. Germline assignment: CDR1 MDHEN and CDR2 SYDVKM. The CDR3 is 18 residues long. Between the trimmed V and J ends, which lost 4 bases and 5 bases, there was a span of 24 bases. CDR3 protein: CASSWPRLSGLPHQPQHF. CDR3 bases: TGTGCCAGCAGTTGGCCCCGGTTATCAGGCCTTCCCCATCAGCCCCAGCATTTT.

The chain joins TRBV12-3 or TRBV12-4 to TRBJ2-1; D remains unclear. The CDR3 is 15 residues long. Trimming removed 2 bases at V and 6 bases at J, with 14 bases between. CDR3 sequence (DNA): TGTGCCAGCAGTTTAATTCCTAGTTTTCGCAATGAGCAGTTCTTC. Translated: CASSLIPSFRNEQFF.

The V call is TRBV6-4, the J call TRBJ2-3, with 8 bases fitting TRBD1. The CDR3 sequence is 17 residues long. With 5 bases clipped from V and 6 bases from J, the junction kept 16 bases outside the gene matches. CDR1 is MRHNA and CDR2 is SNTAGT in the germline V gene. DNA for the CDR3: TGTGCCAGCAGTTCCATACTAAACAGGGGGTCGTTGGATACGCAGTATTTT. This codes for CASSSILNRGSLDTQYF.

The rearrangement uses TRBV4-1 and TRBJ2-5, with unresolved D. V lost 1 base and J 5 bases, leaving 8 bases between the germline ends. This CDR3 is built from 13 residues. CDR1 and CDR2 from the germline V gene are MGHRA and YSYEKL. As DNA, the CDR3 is TGCGCCAGCAGCCAAGGAGGTTGGGAGACCCAGTACTTC. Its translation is CASSQGGWETQYF.

CDR3 loop: CASSYRDRTYEQYF. CDR3 nucleotides: TGTGCCAGCAGCTACAGGGACAGAACCTACGAGCAGTACTTC. V gene TRBV6-5 combines with J gene TRBJ2-7, with 7 bases lining up with TRBD1. The CDR3 contains 14 residues. With V trimmed by 6 bases and J by 2 bases, 7 bases remained unmatched. Germline assignment: CDR1 MNHEY and CDR2 SVGAGI.

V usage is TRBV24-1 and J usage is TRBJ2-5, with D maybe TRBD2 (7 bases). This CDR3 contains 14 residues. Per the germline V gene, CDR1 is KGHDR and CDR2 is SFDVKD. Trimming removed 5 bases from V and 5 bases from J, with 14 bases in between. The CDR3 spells CATSGGGARETQYF. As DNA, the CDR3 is TGTGCCACCAGTGGTGGGGGGGCGCGGGAGACCCAGTACTTC.

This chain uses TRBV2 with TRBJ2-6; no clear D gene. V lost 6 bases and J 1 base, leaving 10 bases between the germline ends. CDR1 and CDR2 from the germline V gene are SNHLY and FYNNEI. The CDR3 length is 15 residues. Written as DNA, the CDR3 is TGTGCCAGCAGGGCAACTGAATCTGGGGCCAACGTCCTGACTTTC. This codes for CASRATESGANVLTF.